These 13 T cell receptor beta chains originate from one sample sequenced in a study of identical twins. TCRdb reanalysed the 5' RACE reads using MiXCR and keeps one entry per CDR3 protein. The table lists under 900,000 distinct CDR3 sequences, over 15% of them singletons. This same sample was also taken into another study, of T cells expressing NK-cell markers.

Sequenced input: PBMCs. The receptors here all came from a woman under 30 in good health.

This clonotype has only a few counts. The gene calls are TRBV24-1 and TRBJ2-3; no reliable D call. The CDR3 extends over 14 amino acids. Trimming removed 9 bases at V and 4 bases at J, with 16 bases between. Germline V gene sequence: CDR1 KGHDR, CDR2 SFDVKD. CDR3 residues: CATSDSPWADTQYF. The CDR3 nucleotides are TGTGCCACCTCAGACTCTCCCTGGGCAGATACGCAGTATTTT.

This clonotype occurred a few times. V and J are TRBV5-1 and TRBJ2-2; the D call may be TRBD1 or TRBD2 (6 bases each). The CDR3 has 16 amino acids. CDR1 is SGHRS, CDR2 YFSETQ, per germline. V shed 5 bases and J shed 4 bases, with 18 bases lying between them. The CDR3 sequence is CASRGGVGPITGELFF. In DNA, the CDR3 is TGCGCCAGCAGGGGGGGCGTGGGACCTATCACCGGGGAGCTGTTTTTT.

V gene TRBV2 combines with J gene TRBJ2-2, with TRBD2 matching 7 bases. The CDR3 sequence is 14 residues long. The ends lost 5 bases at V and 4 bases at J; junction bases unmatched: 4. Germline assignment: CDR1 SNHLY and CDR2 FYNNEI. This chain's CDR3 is CASSKGTTTGELFF. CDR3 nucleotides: TGTGCCAGCAGTAAAGGGACTACCACCGGGGAGCTGTTTTTT.

The CDR3 loop is CSRPQGVYGYTF. DNA for the CDR3: TGCAGTCGCCCACAGGGCGTCTATGGCTACACCTTC. The rearrangement joins TRBV20-1 to TRBJ1-2, with D tentatively TRBD1 (6 bases). The CDR3 consists of 12 residues. Germline CDR1 DFQATT, CDR2 SNEGSKA (reference sequence). With 8 bases removed from V and 4 bases from J, the gap between germline ends came to 14 bases.

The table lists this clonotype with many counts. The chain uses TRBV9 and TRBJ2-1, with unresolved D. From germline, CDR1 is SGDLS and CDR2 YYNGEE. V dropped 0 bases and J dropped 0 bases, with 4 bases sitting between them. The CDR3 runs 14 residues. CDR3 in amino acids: CASSVESSYNEQFF. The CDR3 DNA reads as TGTGCCAGCAGCGTAGAGAGCTCCTACAATGAGCAGTTCTTC. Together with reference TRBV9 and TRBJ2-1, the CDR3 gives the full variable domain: DSGVTQTPKHLITATGQRVTLRCSPRSGDLSVYWYQQSLDQGLQFLIQYYNGEERAKGNILERFSAQQFPDLHSELNLSSLELGDSALYFCASSVESSYNEQFFGPGTRLTVL.

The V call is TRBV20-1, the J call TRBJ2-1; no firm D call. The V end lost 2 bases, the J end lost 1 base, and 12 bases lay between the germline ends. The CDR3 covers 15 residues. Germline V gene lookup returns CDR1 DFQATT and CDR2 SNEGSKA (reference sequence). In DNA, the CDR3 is TGCAGTGCTAGACAACGACTTGCGTCCTACAATGAGCAGTTCTTC. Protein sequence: CSARQRLASYNEQFF.

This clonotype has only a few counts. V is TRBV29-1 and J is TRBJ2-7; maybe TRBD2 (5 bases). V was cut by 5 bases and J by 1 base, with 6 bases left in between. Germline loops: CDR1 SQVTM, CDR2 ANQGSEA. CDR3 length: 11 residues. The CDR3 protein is CSVRDSYEQYF. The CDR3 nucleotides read TGCAGCGTTCGGGATTCCTACGAGCAGTACTTC.

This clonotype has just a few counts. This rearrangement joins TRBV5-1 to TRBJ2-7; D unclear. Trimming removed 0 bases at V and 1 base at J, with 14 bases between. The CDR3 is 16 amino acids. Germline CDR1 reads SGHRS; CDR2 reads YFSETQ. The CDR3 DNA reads TGCGCCAGCAGCTTGGAGGCACTAACCGGGTCCTACGAGCAGTACTTC. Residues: CASSLEALTGSYEQYF.

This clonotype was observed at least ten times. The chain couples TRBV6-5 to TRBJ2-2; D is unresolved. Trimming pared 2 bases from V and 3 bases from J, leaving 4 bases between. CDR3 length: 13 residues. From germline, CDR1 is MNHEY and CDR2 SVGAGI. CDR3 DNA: TGTGCCAGCAGTTACGTGTACACCGGGGAGCTGTTTTTT. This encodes CASSYVYTGELFF.

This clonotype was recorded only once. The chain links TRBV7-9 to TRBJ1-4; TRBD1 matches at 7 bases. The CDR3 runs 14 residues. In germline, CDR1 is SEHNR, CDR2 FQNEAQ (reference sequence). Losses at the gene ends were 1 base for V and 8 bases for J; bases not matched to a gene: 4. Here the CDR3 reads CASSLETGREKLFF. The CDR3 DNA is TGTGCCAGCAGCTTAGAGACAGGGAGAGAAAAACTGTTTTTT.

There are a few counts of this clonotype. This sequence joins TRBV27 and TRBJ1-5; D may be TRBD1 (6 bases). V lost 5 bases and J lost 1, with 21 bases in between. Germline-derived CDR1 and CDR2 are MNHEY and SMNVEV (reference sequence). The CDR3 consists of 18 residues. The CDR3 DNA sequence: TGTGCCAGCAGTCCACGGAGTGGGGGCGGGGGGAGCAATCAGCCCCAGCATTTT. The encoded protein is CASSPRSGGGGSNQPQHF.

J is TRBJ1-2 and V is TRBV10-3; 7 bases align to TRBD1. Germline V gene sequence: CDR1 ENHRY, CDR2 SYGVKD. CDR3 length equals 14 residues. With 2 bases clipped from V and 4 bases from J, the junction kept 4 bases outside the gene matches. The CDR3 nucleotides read TGTGCCATCAGTGAGATAAAGGGGGCCTATGGCTACACCTTC. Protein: CAISEIKGAYGYTF.

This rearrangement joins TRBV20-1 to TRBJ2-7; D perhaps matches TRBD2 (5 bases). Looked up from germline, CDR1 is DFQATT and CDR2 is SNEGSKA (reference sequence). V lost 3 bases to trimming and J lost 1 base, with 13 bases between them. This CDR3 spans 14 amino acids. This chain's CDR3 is CSASPPGMSYEQYF. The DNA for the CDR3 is TGCAGTGCTAGCCCCCCGGGGATGTCCTACGAGCAGTACTTC.